The source of this T cell receptor beta chain is a study of blood T cell repertoires in COVID-19 (TCRdb year 2020). Regarding the study in general: Samples from collaborators originated in the United States, Italy and Spain and spanned both the acute and convalescent phases of COVID-19. Subjects who had been exposed to COVID-19, were actively infected with it, or had recovered from it provided the deeply sampled blood TCRbeta repertoires that made up the dataset. The repertoires were released in a freely available public database meant as a resource for research on the immune response to SARS-CoV-2. A de-identified subject ID, COVID-19 status, age in years and sex were almost always included in the sample metadata. Where HLA class I and class II types were available, the types were taken from metadata supplied by the sample provider, not from assay-based typing. The samples were drawn from the first 160 participants of the ongoing ImmuneRACE study and from 1,254 subjects provided by 6 global collaborators. The prospective study material was composed of cDNA or gDNA derived from T cells, B-cell-depleted T cells, or PBMCs. Results and caveats for the whole study, not just this receptor: The quantity of clinical and demographic metadata differed by source and by participant and was supplied without curation.

Of note for this clone: Its cognate antigen has yet to be identified. No per-base quality is available; no much larger clone lies one base away.

The V end gives up 4 bases and the J end 2 bases, leaving 3 bases in the junction not matched to a gene. The CDR3 numbers 15 residues from cysteine through phenylalanine. The entry retains the CDR3 DNA only, 45 bases that are in frame from base 1. Reading the germline V gene (reference sequence) gives CDR1 LNHDA and CDR2 SQIVND. TCRbeta CDR3 regions were amplified from genomic DNA by means of the immunoSEQ Assay, a bias-controlled multiplex PCR. Concerning the study's data processing: The number of nucleated cells in each sample was estimated by amplification of reference gene primers within the assay. Sequence reads were collapsed and filtered to measure the absolute abundance of every unique TCRbeta CDR3 rearrangement. For each sample, productive Simpson clonality was calculated as the square root of Simpson's diversity index over productive rearrangements. TCRdb provides this immuneACCESS table in a form limited to in-frame rearrangements. Some clones are lacking; in checked studies, under half of them reflect an unresolved V gene, and why the rest are absent is not known. V, J and clone size reflect that table, while D and trimming were determined from the DNA. This sample lists some 510,000 clones; approximately 90% were detected once. The top ten hold over 1.5% of the sample.

Participants in the prospective study were enrolled through a virtual design, were aged roughly 18 to 100 years, and lived in about 25 United States geographic areas. In the prospective study, cohorts were assigned on the basis of participant-reported clinical history obtained from a screening survey and a study questionnaire. For ImmuneRACE Cohort 3, a participant was defined as recovered based on two consecutive negative NP/OP PCR tests, clearance by a healthcare professional, or resolution of symptoms. Each participant in the prospective study had whole blood, serum and a nasopharyngeal or oropharyngeal swab collected by mobile phlebotomists. Prospective study participants could optionally give additional blood draws and questionnaires over an approximately two-month period. Blood samples from the prospective study were shipped frozen or at room temperature prior to DNA extraction.

The TCR originated in a woman aged 40 to 49 who had recovered from COVID-19. The chain is assembled from TRBV19 and TRBJ1-4, with 8 bases aligning to TRBD1. Sequencing was performed on PBMCs or T cells enriched from blood (not recorded which). The DNA sequence is given as TGTGCCAGTAGTACCGACAGGGGTACTAATGAAAAACTGTTTTTT. This codes for CASSTDRGTNEKLFF.